This is a list of T cell receptor beta chains from one sample in a study of shared clonotypes between healthy human individuals. Here immunoSEQ multiplex PCR was the method, and the copy in TCRdb shows in-frame clones only, minus some. The sample yields roughly 100,000 clones, about 67% seen once. Material for sequencing was memory CD8+ T cells sorted from blood. These receptors were collected from a woman in her 30s in good health. Both conserved end residues are part of each CDR3. A D gene is named only where the DNA matches it firmly. Size values are once, few and many counts, or a class for expanded clones, and some rows have none.

TRBJ2-1,NA,TRBD2,TRBV2,TGTGCCAGCAGCGGACTAGCGGCGCTCAATGAGCAGTTCTTC,CASSGLAALNEQFF
TRBJ2-1,NA,TRBD2,TRBV5-1,TGCGCCAGCAGCCCCTTTAGCGGGATGATTGGGGATGAGCAGTTCTTC,CASSPFSGMIGDEQFF
TRBJ2-1,NA,NA,TRBV7-3,TGTGCCAGCAGCTTGGGGCCCCCAACTAGAGAAGTTGAGCAGTTCTTC,CASSLGPPTREVEQFF
TRBJ2-1,NA,NA,TRBV6-1,TGTGCCAGCGGGACGGTAGGATACAATGAGCAGTTCTTC,CASGTVGYNEQFF
TRBJ1-1,NA,TRBD1,TRBV29-1,TGCAGCGTACTCATTCCCCTTGAGACAGGGCCTGAAGCTTTCTTT,CSVLIPLETGPEAFF
TRBJ1-5,NA,TRBD1,TRBV27,TGTGCCAGCAGTTCGACAGGGATTAGCAATCAGCCCCAGCATTTT,CASSSTGISNQPQHF
TRBJ1-4,NA,NA,TRBV5-5,TGTGCCAGCAGCTTGGACAGATTAAAAAATGAAAAACTGTTTTTT,CASSLDRLKNEKLFF
TRBJ1-1,medium-sized,NA,TRBV10-1,TGCGCCAGCAGTTCGACAGACGAGGGGACTGAAGCTTTCTTT,CASSSTDEGTEAFF
TRBJ2-1,NA,NA,TRBV10-3,TGTGCCAGCGTCAACTACAATGAGCAGTTCTTC,CASVNYNEQFF
TRBJ2-3,many,NA,TRBV11-3,TGTGCCAGCAGCTTAAACCCCACAGGTGGCGATACGCAGTATTTT,CASSLNPTGGDTQYF
TRBJ1-5,NA,NA,TRBV7-6,TGTGCCAGCAGCTTACATACAGGGAGCCTTGTTGCTCAGCCCCAGCATTTT,CASSLHTGSLVAQPQHF
TRBJ2-1,NA,TRBD2,TRBV6-5,TGTGCCAGCCAAAGGACTAGCGAATACAATGAGCAGTTCTTC,CASQRTSEYNEQFF
TRBJ2-3,NA,NA,TRBV5-6,TGTGCCAGCAGCTTTAACCTTTTGGATACGCAGTATTTT,CASSFNLLDTQYF
TRBJ1-3,NA,NA,TRBV27,TGTGCCAGCAGTTTATCGCCGTCCTCTGGAAACACCATATATTTT,CASSLSPSSGNTIYF
TRBJ1-5,many,NA,TRBV28,TGTGCCAGCAGTTTACTCGAGGGCGAGGTACAGCCCCAGCATTTT,CASSLLEGEVQPQHF
TRBJ1-3,NA,TRBD1,TRBV5-4,TGTGCCAGCAGCCAACGGGACAGGGCGTCTCCGGGAAACACCATATATTTT,CASSQRDRASPGNTIYF
TRBJ2-7,NA,NA,TRBV29-1,TGCAGCGTCGAAGGGCATCTATACGAGCAGTACTTC,CSVEGHLYEQYF
TRBJ1-4,NA,NA,TRBV7-9,TGTGCCAGCAGCTTAGATTGGATTGAGAGTGCAACTAATGAAAAACTGTTTTTT,CASSLDWIESATNEKLFF
TRBJ2-1,NA,TRBD2,TRBV6-4,TGTGCCAGCAGTGACGGCAGCGGGGGAAAGAATGAGCAGTTCTTC,CASSDGSGGKNEQFF
TRBJ1-4,NA,TRBD1,TRBV9,TGTGCCAGCAGCGTAGATGGTAGGACAGGGGCCGAAAAACTGTTTTTT,CASSVDGRTGAEKLFF
TRBJ2-7,NA,TRBD2,TRBV27,TGTGCCAGCAGTTTAGGTCTAGCGGGAGAAAGCGAGCAGTACTTC,CASSLGLAGESEQYF
TRBJ2-1,NA,NA,TRBV15,TGTGCCACCAGCAAACGCGGAACCTACAATGAGCAGTTCTTC,CATSKRGTYNEQFF
TRBJ2-7,once,NA,TRBV7-6,TGTGCCAGCAGCTTAGAGGCTAGGAATTCCTACGAGCAGTACTTC,CASSLEARNSYEQYF
TRBJ2-7,NA,TRBD2,TRBV14,TGTGCCAGCAGCCAACAGTCGGGAGGGAATTACGAGCAGTACTTC,CASSQQSGGNYEQYF
TRBJ1-2,NA,NA,TRBV2,TGTGCCAGCAGTGAAGGGATAGCTAACTATGGCTACACCTTC,CASSEGIANYGYTF
TRBJ2-1,few,TRBD1,TRBV28,TGTGCCAGCAGATCCGGACAGGGGGCTTTCGATGAGCAGTTCTTC,CASRSGQGAFDEQFF
TRBJ2-1,NA,TRBD2,TRBV27,TGTGCCAGCAAATGGGAGGGGAGCTCCTACAATGAGCAGTTCTTC,CASKWEGSSYNEQFF
TRBJ2-3,NA,NA,TRBV4-1,TGCGCCAGCAGCCAAAGGCCCACACAACAGCCGTTGGGAGATACGCAGTATTTT,CASSQRPTQQPLGDTQYF
TRBJ2-3,NA,TRBD1,TRBV7-9,TGTGCCAGCAGCTTAGAGGTCGGGACAGAGACCGCTAGCACAGATACGCAGTATTTT,CASSLEVGTETASTDTQYF
TRBJ2-7,NA,NA,TRBV10-3,TGTGCCATCAGCGGTTCCTACGAGCAGTACTTC,CAISGSYEQYF
TRBJ2-7,NA,TRBD2,TRBV7-2,TGTGCCAGCAGCCTACAGCGGGACTCCTACGAGCAGTACTTC,CASSLQRDSYEQYF
TRBJ1-2,few,TRBD1,TRBV9,TGTGCCAGCAGCGAGGGGGGGACAGTTCCTGGCTACACCTTC,CASSEGGTVPGYTF
TRBJ2-2,NA,NA,TRBV19,TGTGCCAGTGTCCACAGGGTAAACACCGGGGAGCTGTTTTTT,CASVHRVNTGELFF
TRBJ2-2,NA,NA,TRBV25-1,TGTGCCAGCAGTGAGGGGCGGGACACCGGGGAGCTGTTTTTT,CASSEGRDTGELFF
TRBJ1-5,NA,NA,TRBV4-1,TGCGCCAGCAGCCAAGACAGCTTTCTATATAGCAATCAGCCCCAGCATTTT,CASSQDSFLYSNQPQHF
TRBJ1-2,NA,TRBD1,TRBV7-2,TGTGCCAGCAGCTCATCAGGGGGAAGTGGCTACACCTTC,CASSSSGGSGYTF
TRBJ2-7,NA,NA,TRBV14,TGTGCCAGCAGCCATGTTCTGTCAGTACAGTACTTC,CASSHVLSVQYF
TRBJ2-5,NA,TRBD2,TRBV18,TGTGCCAGCTCAGCAAAACTAGCGGGAGAAGAGACCCAGTACTTC,CASSAKLAGEETQYF
TRBJ2-7,once,NA,TRBV30,TGTGCCTGGAACTTAGGTCCCGGATACGAGCAGTACTTC,CAWNLGPGYEQYF
TRBJ2-7,NA,NA,TRBV1,TGCACCAGCAGCCACGGAAACGAGCAGTACTTC,CTSSHGNEQYF